This T cell receptor beta chain was recorded in a study of cytomegalovirus exposure and HLA in healthy donors. Across the whole study: In an early release, HLA-typed donors contributed tens of millions of unique TCR sequences.

Per germline, CDR1 MNHNY and CDR2 SVGAGI (reference sequence). CDR3 size: 11 residues. V was cut by 4 bases and J by 10 bases, with 10 bases left in between. Notes on this clone: Antigen unknown.

Researchers ran the PCR with 60 Vbeta and 13 Jbeta primers. The method was immunoSEQ multiplex PCR; TCRdb's version includes in-frame clones alone and lacks a portion of them. The table has over 150,000 clones, approximately 84% seen once; the top ten hold approximately 0.23%. Points from the study as a whole: Within a later analysis, the majority of CMV-associated TCR beta chains appeared HLA-restricted. TCR beta V- and J-gene trimming, according to a later analysis, was linked to a missense DCLRE1C variant. HLA alleles were associated with fewer than 20,000 TCR beta sequences in a later analysis at 0.05 false discovery rate.

The sequenced sample consisted of PBMCs. V is TRBV6-6 and J is TRBJ1-1, with D hard to call. This sequence originates from a girl under three years old in good health and CMV-seronegative. This CDR3 reads CASSSTGAAFF. CDR3 nucleotides: TGTGCCAGCAGTTCCACCGGTGCAGCTTTCTTT.